The 5 T cell receptor beta chains below come from one sample, sequenced in a study of cytomegalovirus exposure and HLA in healthy donors. Researchers ran the PCR with 60 Vbeta and 13 Jbeta primers. Sequencing was performed with immunoSEQ multiplex PCR; in TCRdb, only in-frame clones are kept and a portion is missing. The sample lists 130,000 to 150,000 clones, around 72% occurring once. The sequencing sample was made of PBMCs. These receptors all stem from a man aged 35 to 55 in good health and CMV-seronegative.

The chain couples TRBV28 to TRBJ2-7, with TRBD2 identical over 7 bases. V lost 8 bases and J lost 4; bases outside the gene matches: 8. The length of the CDR3 is 13 residues. The germline gives CDR1 MDHEN, CDR2 SYDVKM. CDR3 in amino acids: CASGRVPRYEQYF. Written as DNA, the CDR3 is TGTGCCAGCGGGAGGGTACCTCGGTACGAGCAGTACTTC.

The chain has TRBV5-4 and TRBJ1-4; D might be TRBD1 (6 bases). With 4 bases removed from V and 0 bases from J, the gap between germline ends came to 19 bases. The CDR3 totals 18 residues. Germline CDR1 reads SGHNT; CDR2 reads YYREEE (reference sequence). CDR3 protein: CASSKTGIHYATNEKLFF. DNA for the CDR3: TGTGCCAGCAGCAAGACAGGAATCCATTATGCAACTAATGAAAAACTGTTTTTT.

The genes are TRBV10-3 and TRBJ2-3, with 9 bases identical to TRBD1. V lost 10 bases, J lost 3 bases, and 11 bases stayed unmatched. The germline V gene encodes CDR1 ENHRY and CDR2 SYGVKD. The CDR3 length is 15 residues. The DNA for the CDR3 is TGTGCCAGCCACCCGGGACAGGGAGATACAGATACGCAGTATTTT. It specifies CASHPGQGDTDTQYF.

The chain joins TRBV13 to TRBJ2-1; TRBD1 aligns across 9 bases. V was clipped by 5 bases and J by 7 bases; unmatched bases: 15. Germline CDR1 and CDR2: PRHDT and FYEKMQ (reference sequence). The CDR3 contains 17 residues. DNA for the CDR3: TGTGCCAGCAGCCCCCGATCTGCGGGACAGGGAGGTAATGAGCAGTTCTTC. It translates to CASSPRSAGQGGNEQFF.

The table lists this clone with a few counts. The V and J genes are TRBV5-4 and TRBJ2-3; D possibly corresponds to TRBD2 (5 bases). The CDR3 is made up of 15 amino acids. Per the germline V gene, CDR1 is SGHNT and CDR2 is YYREEE (reference sequence). Trimming cost V 0 bases and J 2 bases, with 10 bases left between them. The CDR3 sequence: CASSLAVTTTDTQYF. The CDR3 nucleotides read TGTGCCAGCAGCTTGGCGGTGACTACCACAGATACGCAGTATTTT.